Each of the 24 T cell receptor beta chains below was sequenced from the same sample in a study of control samples from healthy donors and cancer patients. Assay used: immunoSEQ multiplex PCR; TCRdb lists only in-frame clones, some missing. The data show around 130,000 clones, about 95% seen once. Sequenced material: blood. The receptor set was obtained from a man aged 25 to 45 in good health.

The chain carries TRBV12-3 or TRBV12-4 and TRBJ1-1; D remains unclear. Trimming took off 3 bases at V and 4 bases at J, with 9 bases between the two ends. The CDR3 sequence is 13 residues long. In DNA form, the CDR3 reads TGTGCCAGCAGTTTGTGGGGTGGCACTGAAGCTTTCTTT. This sequence encodes CASSLWGGTEAFF.

The rearrangement joins TRBV29-1 to TRBJ1-1, with 12 bases matching TRBD1. The CDR3 extends over 18 amino acids. Trimming removed 6 bases from V and 4 bases from J; junction bases left unmatched: 18. The germline gives CDR1 SQVTM, CDR2 ANQGSEA. CDR3 bases: TGCAGCGTCCAACCCGCCTTTCCCGGGACAGGGGGCCGCACTGAAGCTTTCTTT. Protein product: CSVQPAFPGTGGRTEAFF.

The chain recombines TRBV27 with TRBJ2-7; 8 bases align to TRBD2. CDR1 is MNHEY, CDR2 SMNVEV, per germline (reference sequence). This CDR3 is 17 amino acids long. V dropped 0 bases and J dropped 12; count of bases not matched to a gene: 19. The CDR3 DNA is TGTGCCAGCAGTTTATCGGGCGCACTAGCGGACTACGAGCAGTGGTACTTC. Its protein is CASSLSGALADYEQWYF.

The chain uses TRBV5-1 and TRBJ2-7; tentatively, D is TRBD1 or TRBD2 (6 bases each). The CDR3 totals 14 residues. V lost 4 bases, J lost 5 bases, and 16 bases lay in between. Germline V lookup: CDR1 SGHRS, CDR2 YFSETQ. The CDR3 DNA reads TGCGCCAGCAGCCCTGGTCGGGGGCTAAACGAGCAGTACTTC. Encoded protein: CASSPGRGLNEQYF.

The rearrangement joins TRBV12-3 or TRBV12-4 to TRBJ1-4; no clear D gene. This CDR3 contains 11 residues. V was clipped by 5 bases and J by 11 bases, with 9 bases between them. The CDR3 region has the DNA TGTGCCAGCAGTCCGGACGTGAAACTGTTTTTT. It encodes CASSPDVKLFF.

The rearrangement joins TRBV6-6 to TRBJ1-5; weak D call: TRBD1 (6 bases). The CDR3 sequence is 13 residues long. Germline assignment: CDR1 MNHNY and CDR2 SVGAGI (reference sequence). V lost 6 bases and J 9 bases, leaving 15 bases between the germline ends. CDR3: CASSGSQGGPQHF. The DNA for the CDR3 is TGTGCCAGCAGCGGGTCCCAAGGGGGGCCCCAGCATTTT.

The rearrangement joins TRBV28 to TRBJ1-2, with D unresolved. The germline CDR1 and CDR2 sequences are MDHEN and SYDVKM. V lost 5 bases and J 0 bases, leaving 4 bases between the germline ends. The CDR3 runs to 12 residues. The CDR3 is CASSDANYGYTF. Here the CDR3 DNA reads TGTGCCAGCAGTGACGCTAACTATGGCTACACCTTC.

The chain is built from TRBV28 and TRBJ2-2; D could derive from TRBD1 or TRBD2 (6 bases each). V was clipped by 4 bases and J by 5 bases, with 11 bases between them. The CDR3 spans 14 residues. From germline, CDR1 is MDHEN and CDR2 SYDVKM. The CDR3 spells CASSSGARTGELFF. CDR3 nucleotide sequence: TGTGCCAGCAGTTCGGGGGCGCGGACCGGGGAGCTGTTTTTT.

The gene calls are TRBV10-3 and TRBJ2-3, with 9 bases that match TRBD1. The length of the CDR3 is 17 residues. Germline V gene data show CDR1 as ENHRY and CDR2 as SYGVKD. The V gene end was trimmed by 5 bases and the J gene end by 0 bases; junction bases not matched to a gene: 9. For the CDR3, the DNA is TGTGCCATCAGTACGGGACAGGGTTCGGGAAGCACAGATACGCAGTATTTT. Its translation: CAISTGQGSGSTDTQYF.

This clone was seen a single time. The V gene is TRBV7-2, the J gene TRBJ1-1; no clear D gene. Germline V gene data show CDR1 as SGHTA and CDR2 as FQGNSA. The CDR3 extends over 13 amino acids. Trimming took off 1 base at V and 5 bases at J, with 8 bases between the two ends. CDR3 nucleotide sequence: TGTGCCAGCAGCTTAGAGAGAGGAACTGAAGCTTTCTTT. It specifies CASSLERGTEAFF. The full variable domain, its missing parts supplied by reference TRBV7-2 and TRBJ1-1, is GAGVSQSPSNKVTEKGKDVELRCDPISGHTALYWYRQSLGQGLEFLIYFQGNSAPDKSGLPSDRFSAERTGGSVSTLTIQRTQQEDSAVYLCASSLERGTEAFFGQGTRLTVV.

This sequence joins TRBV27 and TRBJ1-1; D may be TRBD1 (5 bases). Looked up from germline, CDR1 is MNHEY and CDR2 is SMNVEV (reference sequence). This CDR3 has 15 amino acids. Trimming took off 1 base at V and 0 bases at J, with 9 bases between the two ends. The CDR3 here is CASSLLGLMNTEAFF. The DNA of the CDR3 is TGTGCCAGCAGTTTATTGGGGCTGATGAACACTGAAGCTTTCTTT.

This chain links TRBV2 with TRBJ1-5; unclear D gene. Germline-derived CDR1 and CDR2 are SNHLY and FYNNEI. CDR3 length: 16 residues. Trimming stripped 1 base from V and 2 bases from J, with 12 bases between. The CDR3 sequence: CASSEVSGNGNQPQHF. The CDR3 nucleotides read TGTGCCAGCAGTGAAGTATCGGGGAATGGCAATCAGCCCCAGCATTTT. Using reference TRBV2 and TRBJ1-5 for the parts outside the CDR3, the full variable domain is EPEVTQTPSHQVTQMGQEVILRCVPISNHLYFYWYRQILGQKVEFLVSFYNNEISEKSEIFDDQFSVERPDGSNFTLKIRSTKLEDSAMYFCASSEVSGNGNQPQHFGDGTRLSIL.

The chain is built from TRBV13 and TRBJ1-1; 7 nucleotides align to TRBD1. Trimming cost V 0 bases and J 7 bases; bases outside gene matches: 11. Germline V gene lookup returns CDR1 PRHDT and CDR2 FYEKMQ (reference sequence). CDR3 length equals 16 residues. The CDR3 spells CASSLGGGEWRGEAFF. The CDR3 DNA sequence: TGTGCCAGCAGCTTAGGAGGGGGCGAGTGGAGGGGTGAAGCTTTCTTT.

This clone was seen only once. The chain carries TRBV6-5 and TRBJ1-1; 7 nucleotides match TRBD1. V lost 5 bases and J lost 3; bases outside the gene matches: 9. Germline-derived CDR1 and CDR2 are MNHEY and SVGAGI. The CDR3 is 15 amino acids. CDR3 nucleotides: TGTGCCAGCAGTCCACTGGGAGGGGGCCACACTGAAGCTTTCTTT. Translation: CASSPLGGGHTEAFF.

This clone was seen only once. The chain employs TRBV6-2 or TRBV6-3 and TRBJ2-1; no reliable D call. Trimming cost V 5 bases and J 10 bases, with 9 bases left between them. The CDR3 consists of 11 residues. The germline V gene has CDR1 MNHEY and CDR2 SVGEGT. The CDR3 reads CASSLTWEQFF. The CDR3 nucleotides are TGTGCCAGCAGTCTAACATGGGAGCAGTTCTTC.

The rearrangement joins TRBV4-1 to TRBJ1-1, with TRBD1 matching 7 bases. The CDR3 is made up of 14 amino acids. V gave up 5 bases and J gave up 7 bases; unmatched junction bases: 10. CDR1 is MGHRA and CDR2 is YSYEKL in the germline V gene. The CDR3 protein is CASSDYGTANEAFF. CDR3 in DNA: TGCGCCAGCAGCGATTACGGGACAGCGAATGAAGCTTTCTTT.

The J gene is TRBJ2-7, the V gene TRBV12-5; D might be TRBD1 (5 bases). Per germline, CDR1 LGHNT and CDR2 FRNRAP. Deletions cut 6 bases from V and 3 bases from J, with 15 bases between. The CDR3 sequence is 14 residues long. The CDR3: CASGRSVDSYEQYF. The DNA for the CDR3 is TGTGCTAGTGGCCGATCCGTCGACAGCTACGAGCAGTACTTC.

This chain uses TRBV5-1 with TRBJ1-1; D not resolved. V shed 4 bases and J shed 1 base, with 11 bases lying between them. CDR3 length: 14 residues. CDR1 SGHRS and CDR2 YFSETQ come from the germline V gene. In DNA form, the CDR3 reads TGCGCCAGCAGCCCCACCGCCTCGAACACTGAAGCTTTCTTT. This codes for CASSPTASNTEAFF.

The chain uses TRBV11-1 and TRBJ2-1; 12 bases match TRBD2. The germline CDR1 and CDR2 sequences are SGHAT and FQDESV (reference sequence). V lost 3 bases to trimming and J lost 4 bases; unmatched junction nucleotides: 1. The CDR3 contains 15 residues. The CDR3 DNA sequence: TGTGCCAGCAGCTTGCTAGCGGGGGGGTACAATGAGCAGTTCTTC. Protein product: CASSLLAGGYNEQFF.

The V and J genes are TRBV27 and TRBJ2-1, with D tentatively TRBD1 or TRBD2 (6 bases each). Looked up from germline, CDR1 is MNHEY and CDR2 is SMNVEV (reference sequence). This CDR3 has 14 residues. V shed 6 bases and J shed 2 bases, with 11 bases lying between them. The CDR3 coding sequence is TGTGCCAGCAGCGGTGGGGGGCCCTACAATGAGCAGTTCTTC. Protein sequence: CASSGGGPYNEQFF.

J is TRBJ2-7 and V is TRBV4-1; 8 positions agree with TRBD1. The J segment lost 3 bases and the V segment lost 0 bases, leaving 19 bases of the junction unmatched. Germline assignment: CDR1 MGHRA and CDR2 YSYEKL. This CDR3 has 20 amino acids. In nucleotides, the CDR3 is TGCGCCAGCAGCCAAGACGATCGACTAGTTTTAGACAGGGGAAACTACGAGCAGTACTTC. Residues: CASSQDDRLVLDRGNYEQYF.

The J gene is TRBJ1-1, the V gene TRBV19; D is unresolved. Germline V CDR1 and CDR2: LNHDA, SQIVND (reference sequence). CDR3 size: 14 residues. With 3 bases removed from V and 4 bases from J, the gap between germline ends came to 12 bases. The CDR3 coding sequence is TGTGCCAGTAGTATCGTGGGAGCGGCCACTGAAGCTTTCTTT. Translation: CASSIVGAATEAFF.

This chain uses TRBV6-2 or TRBV6-3 with TRBJ2-7; TRBD1 matches 10 bases. The CDR3 covers 16 residues. Germline V gives CDR1 MNHEY, CDR2 SVGEGT. V was clipped by 2 bases and J by 2 bases; unmatched bases: 6. The CDR3 sequence is CASSYGGQGTPYEQYF. DNA of the CDR3: TGTGCCAGCAGTTACGGGGGACAGGGGACACCCTACGAGCAGTACTTC.

The chain uses TRBV7-2 and TRBJ2-5, with D perhaps TRBD2 (7 bases). The CDR3 is 14 residues long. The ends were cut back, 3 bases at V and 1 base at J, with 9 bases in the middle. CDR1 is SGHTA, CDR2 FQGNSA, per germline. As DNA, the CDR3 is TGTGCCAGCAGCTTGGCGGGGGCCCAAGAGACCCAGTACTTC. Amino acids: CASSLAGAQETQYF. The variable domain in full, completed from reference TRBV7-2 and TRBJ2-5, reads GAGVSQSPSNKVTEKGKDVELRCDPISGHTALYWYRQSLGQGLEFLIYFQGNSAPDKSGLPSDRFSAERTGGSVSTLTIQRTQQEDSAVYLCASSLAGAQETQYFGPGTRLLVL.